This T cell receptor (beta chain) comes out of a study of OX40 agonist ivuxolimab in advanced cancers. About the study: Patients took ivuxolimab, an agonistic anti-OX40 (CD134) antibody. General study results and limits: Some of the nonresponding patients also showed low levels of normalized T-cell clonal expansion. Compared with others, partial responders at 0.1-3.0 mg/kg displayed clonal expansion among the lowest.

Repertoires were generated with immunoSEQ multiplex PCR, while TCRdb's copy carries only in-frame clones and drops some. Of about 80,000 clones in the sample, approximately 95% are singletons; the top ten hold approximately 9.9%. In regard to this clone: The antigen is undetermined.

This CDR3 has 14 residues. Germline CDR1 and CDR2: SEHNR and FQNEAQ (reference sequence). V lost 3 bases and J lost 0, with 6 bases in between. The source material was CD4+ or CD8+ T cells sorted from blood, sampled in a trial of the OX40 agonist ivuxolimab. V usage is TRBV7-9 and J usage is TRBJ2-1; D remains unclear. This receptor was taken from an adult with an advanced solid tumor such as melanoma, head and neck, liver or kidney cancer. The CDR3 DNA follows: TGTGCCAGCAGCTTCGGCACCTCCTACAATGAGCAGTTCTTC. This encodes CASSFGTSYNEQFF. The variable domain in full, completed from reference TRBV7-9 and TRBJ2-1, reads DTGVSQNPRHKITKRGQNVTFRCDPISEHNRLYWYRQTLGQGPEFLTYFQNEAQLEKSRLLSDRFSAERPKGSFSTLEIQRTEQGDSAMYLCASSFGTSYNEQFFGPGTRLTVL.